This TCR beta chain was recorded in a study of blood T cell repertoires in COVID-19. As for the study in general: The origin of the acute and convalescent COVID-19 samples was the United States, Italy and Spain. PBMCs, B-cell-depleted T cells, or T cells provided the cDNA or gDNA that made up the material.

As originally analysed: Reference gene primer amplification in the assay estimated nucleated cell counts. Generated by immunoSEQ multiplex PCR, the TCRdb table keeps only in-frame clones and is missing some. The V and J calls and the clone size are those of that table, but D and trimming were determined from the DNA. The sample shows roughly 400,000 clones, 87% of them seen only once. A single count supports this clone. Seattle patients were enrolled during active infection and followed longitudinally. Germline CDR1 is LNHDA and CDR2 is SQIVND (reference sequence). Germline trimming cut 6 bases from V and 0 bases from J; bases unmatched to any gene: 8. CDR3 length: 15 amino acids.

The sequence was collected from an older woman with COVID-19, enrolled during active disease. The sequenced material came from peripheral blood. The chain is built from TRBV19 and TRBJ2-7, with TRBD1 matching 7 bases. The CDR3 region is CASRQGKGASYEQYF. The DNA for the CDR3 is TGTGCCAGTAGACAGGGGAAAGGAGCCTCCTACGAGCAGTACTTC. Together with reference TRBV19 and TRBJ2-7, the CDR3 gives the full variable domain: DGGITQSPKYLFRKEGQNVTLSCEQNLNHDAMYWYRQDPGQGLRLIYYSQIVNDFQKGDIAEGYSVSREKKESFPLTVTSAQKNPTAFYLCASRQGKGASYEQYFGPGTRLTVT.